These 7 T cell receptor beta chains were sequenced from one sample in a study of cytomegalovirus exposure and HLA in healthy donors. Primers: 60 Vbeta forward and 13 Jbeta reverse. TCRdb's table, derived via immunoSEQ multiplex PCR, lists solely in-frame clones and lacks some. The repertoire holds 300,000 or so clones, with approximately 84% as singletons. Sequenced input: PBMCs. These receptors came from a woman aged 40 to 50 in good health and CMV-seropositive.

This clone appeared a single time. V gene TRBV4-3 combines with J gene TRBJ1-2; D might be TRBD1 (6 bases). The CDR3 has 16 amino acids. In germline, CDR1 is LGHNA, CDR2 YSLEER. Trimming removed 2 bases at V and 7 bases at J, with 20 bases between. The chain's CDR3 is CASSQFPDKIQGGYTF. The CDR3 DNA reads TGCGCCAGCAGCCAATTCCCTGACAAAATACAGGGTGGCTACACCTTC.

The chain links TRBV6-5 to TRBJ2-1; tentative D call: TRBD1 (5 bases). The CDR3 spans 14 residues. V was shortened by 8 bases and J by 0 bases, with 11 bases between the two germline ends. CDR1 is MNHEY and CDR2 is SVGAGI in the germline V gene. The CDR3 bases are TGTGCCAGCCGCAACAGGTACTCCTACAATGAGCAGTTCTTC. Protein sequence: CASRNRYSYNEQFF.

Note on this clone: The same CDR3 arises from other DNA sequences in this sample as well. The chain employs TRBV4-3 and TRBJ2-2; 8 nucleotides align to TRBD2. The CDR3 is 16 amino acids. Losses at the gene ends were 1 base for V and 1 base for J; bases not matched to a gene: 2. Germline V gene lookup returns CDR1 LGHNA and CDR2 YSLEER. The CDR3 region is CASSQGSGRNTGELFF. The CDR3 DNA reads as TGCGCCAGCAGCCAAGGGAGCGGGAGGAACACCGGGGAGCTGTTTTTT.

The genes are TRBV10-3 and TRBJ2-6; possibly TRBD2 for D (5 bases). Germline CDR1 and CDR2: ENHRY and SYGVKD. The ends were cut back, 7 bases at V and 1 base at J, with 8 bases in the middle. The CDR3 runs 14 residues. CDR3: CAITGESGANVLTF. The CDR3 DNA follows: TGTGCCATCACCGGGGAGTCTGGGGCCAACGTCCTGACTTTC.

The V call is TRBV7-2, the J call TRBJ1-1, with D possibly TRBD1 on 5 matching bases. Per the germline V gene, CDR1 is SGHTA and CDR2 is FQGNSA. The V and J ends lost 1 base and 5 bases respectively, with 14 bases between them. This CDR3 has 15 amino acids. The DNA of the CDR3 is TGTGCCAGCAGCTTAGTGGCGGGGCAGGTAACTGAAGCTTTCTTT. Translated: CASSLVAGQVTEAFF.

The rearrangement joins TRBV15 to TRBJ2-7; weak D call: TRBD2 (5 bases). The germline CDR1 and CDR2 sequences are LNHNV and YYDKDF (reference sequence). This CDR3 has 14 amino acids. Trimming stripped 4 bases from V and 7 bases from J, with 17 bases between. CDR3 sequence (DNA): TGTGCCACCAGCATCTACGGGGTATCGGAGGAGCAGTACTTC. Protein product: CATSIYGVSEEQYF.

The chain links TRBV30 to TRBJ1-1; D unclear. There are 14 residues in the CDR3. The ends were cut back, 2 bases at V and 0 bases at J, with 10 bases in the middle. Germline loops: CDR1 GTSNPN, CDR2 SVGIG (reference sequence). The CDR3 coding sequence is TGTGCCTGGAGTCACGGGAGATTGAACACTGAAGCTTTCTTT. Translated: CAWSHGRLNTEAFF.